A single sample gave rise to the 28 T cell receptor beta chains below, sequenced in a study of regulatory T cells in long-lasting Graves disease. CDR3-region Arm-PCR and iRepertoire HTBI primers produced the TCR beta libraries. TCRdb passed the multiplex PCR reads through MiXCR, listing each CDR3 protein once. Of a few hundred thousand distinct CDR3 sequences listed, about a quarter are singletons. Time point noted: persistent/refractory GD, antithyroid drugs over 5 years with positive TRAb. Construction of the TCR library relied on RNA isolated from PBMCs. Sequencing was performed on peripheral blood mononuclear cells (PBMCs), taken when the disease was refractory, from a patient treated with antithyroid drugs. These receptors were obtained from a female donor with Graves disease.

This clonotype has at least ten counts. CDR3 bases: TGTGCCTGGACAGGGGATGGTGAAGCTTTCTTT. Translating gives CAWTGDGEAFF. The chain employs TRBV30 and TRBJ1-1; a possible D gene is TRBD1 (6 bases). CDR3 length: 11 residues. Germline-derived CDR1 and CDR2 are GTSNPN and SVGIG (reference sequence). The V gene lost 4 bases and the J gene lost 7 bases, with 10 bases spanning the gap.

This clonotype was seen only a few times. The J gene is TRBJ2-7, the V gene TRBV30; D uncertain. Trimming removed 1 base from V and 13 bases from J, with 14 bases in between. CDR3 length: 11 amino acids. Germline CDR1 GTSNPN, CDR2 SVGIG (reference sequence). The CDR3 bases are TGTGCCTGGAGTGCCTCCGGCCTGATCTACTTC. Translating it yields CAWSASGLIYF.

This clonotype showed up just a few times. This chain connects TRBV5-6 to TRBJ2-7; a possible D gene is TRBD2 (5 bases). This CDR3 spans 14 amino acids. The V gene's germline CDR1 is SGHDT and CDR2 YYEEEE. V lost 7 bases, J lost 6 bases, and 20 bases lay in between. The CDR3 spells CASRRSGGLIEQYF. The CDR3 bases are TGTGCCAGCCGCCGATCGGGCGGGCTTATCGAGCAGTACTTC.

The table lists this clonotype with a few counts. The chain combines TRBV19 with TRBJ2-6, with D perhaps matching TRBD1 or TRBD2 (5 bases each). The CDR3 is made up of 17 amino acids. The V and J ends lost 4 bases and 2 bases respectively, with 15 bases between them. The germline CDR1 and CDR2 sequences are LNHDA and SQIVND (reference sequence). CDR3 DNA: TGTGCCAGTAGTACCACCGGGGCCGGCACTGGGGCCAACGTCCTGACTTTC. Protein sequence: CASSTTGAGTGANVLTF. Using reference TRBV19 and TRBJ2-6 for the parts outside the CDR3, the full variable domain is DGGITQSPKYLFRKEGQNVTLSCEQNLNHDAMYWYRQDPGQGLRLIYYSQIVNDFQKGDIAEGYSVSREKKESFPLTVTSAQKNPTAFYLCASSTTGAGTGANVLTFGAGSRLTVL.

V is TRBV6-2 or TRBV6-3 and J is TRBJ2-7; 10 nucleotides align to TRBD1. The J segment lost 4 bases and the V segment lost 5 bases, leaving 17 bases of the junction unmatched. This CDR3 spans 18 amino acids. Germline loops: CDR1 MNHEY, CDR2 SVGEGT. The CDR3 here is CASSTSNSGQGKIYEQYF. CDR3 sequence (DNA): TGTGCCAGCAGTACTTCCAACTCGGGACAGGGGAAGATTTACGAGCAGTACTTC.

This clonotype was recorded many times. This chain links TRBV24-1 with TRBJ1-2; 8 bases line up with TRBD1. The junction had 8 bases not matched to a gene; V was cut back by 3 bases and J by 3 bases. The CDR3 totals 16 residues. Germline CDR1 and CDR2: KGHDR and SFDVKD. The CDR3 protein is CATSDPSSGGDYGYTF. The CDR3 nucleotides read TGTGCCACCAGTGATCCGAGCTCAGGGGGCGACTATGGCTACACCTTC.

V and J are TRBV12-3 or TRBV12-4 and TRBJ2-5, with TRBD1 matching over 7 bases. V lost 8 bases, J lost 2 bases, and 8 bases stayed unmatched. The CDR3 is made up of 14 amino acids. In nucleotides, the CDR3 is TGTGCCAGCCAGCAGGGGGAGATACAAGAGACCCAGTACTTC. It translates to CASQQGEIQETQYF.

J is TRBJ2-7 and V is TRBV20-1, with D possibly TRBD2 on 5 matching bases. The germline V gene has CDR1 DFQATT and CDR2 SNEGSKA (reference sequence). CDR3 size: 14 residues. The V and J ends lost 6 bases and 4 bases respectively, with 19 bases between them. The CDR3 nucleotides are TGCAGTGCCGCGACGAGGGTGGAGCAATACGAGCAGTACTTC. Protein product: CSAATRVEQYEQYF.

The J gene is TRBJ2-3, the V gene TRBV15, with 8 bases lining up with TRBD1. V dropped 4 bases and J dropped 6; count of bases not matched to a gene: 3. Per the germline V gene, CDR1 is LNHNV and CDR2 is YYDKDF (reference sequence). CDR3 length equals 13 residues. Written as DNA, the CDR3 is TGTGCCACCAGCAATCAGGGGGCCGATACGCAGTATTTT. Protein: CATSNQGADTQYF.

This clonotype came up a few times. The gene calls are TRBV14 and TRBJ1-1, with D maybe TRBD1 (6 bases). CDR3 length equals 15 residues. Trimming removed 4 bases from V and 3 bases from J, with 15 bases in between. CDR1 is SGHDN and CDR2 is FVKESK in the germline V gene. CDR3 loop: CASSPGQQTYTEAFF. The DNA for the CDR3 is TGTGCCAGCAGCCCTGGACAGCAAACATACACTGAAGCTTTCTTT.

Many counts were recorded for this clonotype. The chain has TRBV24-1 and TRBJ2-5; D could derive from TRBD1 or TRBD2 (5 bases each). The CDR3 has 17 residues. Trimming left V 6 bases short and J 0 bases short, with 19 bases between. Germline loops: CDR1 KGHDR, CDR2 SFDVKD. In nucleotides, the CDR3 is TGTGCCACCAGTTTTACGAGGGGTCGGCGAAACCAAGAGACCCAGTACTTC. Protein sequence: CATSFTRGRRNQETQYF.

This clonotype showed up many times. The junction does not match germline at one end; this may be a read error. The chain combines TRBV28 with TRBJ2-7; possible D gene TRBD1, 5 bases. The CDR3 length is 15 residues. Germline-derived CDR1 and CDR2 are MDHEN and SYDVKM. Here the CDR3 DNA reads TGTGCCAGCAGTTATGGACACCGACTCTCCCACGAGCAGTACTTC. Amino acid sequence: CASSYGHRLSHEQYF.

This chain joins TRBV7-2 and TRBJ2-1, with D tentatively TRBD1 or TRBD2 (5 bases each). Germline loops: CDR1 SGHTA, CDR2 FQGNSA. V shed 5 bases and J shed 10 bases, with 21 bases lying between them. This CDR3 comprises 15 residues. CDR3 residues: CASSQWGRSAEEQFF. The CDR3, as DNA: TGTGCCAGCAGCCAGTGGGGCAGGTCAGCGGAAGAGCAGTTCTTC.

V and J are TRBV9 and TRBJ1-6; the D is unclear. CDR3 length equals 12 residues. CDR1 SGDLS and CDR2 YYNGEE come from the germline V gene. V lost 6 bases, J lost 7 bases, and 8 bases lay in between. The chain's CDR3 is CASNMGNSPLHF. CDR3 DNA: TGTGCCAGCAACATGGGGAATTCACCCCTCCACTTT.

The V and J genes are TRBV3-1 and TRBJ2-4; no firm D call. Between the trimmed V and J ends, which lost 1 base and 1 base, there was a span of 14 bases. CDR3 length: 17 residues. Germline V lookup: CDR1 LGHDT, CDR2 YNNKEL (reference sequence). CDR3 region: CASSQGTASRAKNIQYF. The CDR3, as DNA: TGTGCCAGCAGCCAAGGGACCGCGTCAAGGGCCAAAAACATTCAGTACTTC.

This clonotype was observed a few times. The gene calls are TRBV3-1 and TRBJ1-2; tentatively, D is TRBD1 (6 bases). CDR3 length: 12 residues. The V gene's germline CDR1 is LGHDT and CDR2 YNNKEL (reference sequence). Deletions cut 3 bases from V and 8 bases from J, with 10 bases between. This chain's CDR3 is CASSQGARGYTF. The DNA of the CDR3 is TGTGCCAGCAGCCAGGGGGCACGCGGCTACACCTTC.

This clonotype has a handful of counts. The chain employs TRBV20-1 and TRBJ1-5; D might be TRBD1 (5 bases). V lost 3 bases and J lost 1, with 13 bases in between. CDR3 length equals 15 residues. CDR1 DFQATT and CDR2 SNEGSKA come from the germline V gene (reference sequence). CDR3 region: CSASVGGLSNQPQHF. DNA of the CDR3: TGCAGTGCTAGTGTGGGGGGTCTAAGCAATCAGCCCCAGCATTTT.

For the CDR3, the DNA is TGTGCCAGCAGCCCCTCTAGCGGGAGCTTTGTAGAGACCCAGTACTTC. It translates to CASSPSSGSFVETQYF. The chain has TRBV7-2 and TRBJ2-5; 10 bases map to TRBD2. From germline, CDR1 is SGHTA and CDR2 FQGNSA. The CDR3 covers 16 residues. J gave up 4 bases and V 5 bases, and 10 bases lay outside the gene matches.

This sequence joins TRBV5-1 and TRBJ2-5; 14 bases align to TRBD2. Germline CDR1 and CDR2: SGHRS and YFSETQ. The CDR3 is 15 residues long. J lost 5 bases, V lost 4 bases, and 4 bases had no gene match. The CDR3 sequence: CASSMGLAGVETQYF. The CDR3 coding sequence is TGCGCCAGCAGCATGGGACTAGCGGGAGTTGAGACCCAGTACTTC.

The table lists this clonotype with a few counts. This rearrangement joins TRBV24-1 to TRBJ1-5, with 8 bases identical to TRBD1. Germline V gene lookup returns CDR1 KGHDR and CDR2 SFDVKD. Losses at the gene ends were 4 bases for V and 3 bases for J; bases not matched to a gene: 7. This CDR3 has 16 amino acids. CDR3 amino acids: CATSESGQGANQPQHF. CDR3 nucleotide sequence: TGTGCCACCAGTGAATCCGGACAGGGAGCCAATCAGCCCCAGCATTTT.

This clonotype was detected only a few times. The chain uses TRBV7-9 and TRBJ1-1, with D possibly matching TRBD1 (6 bases). V was shortened by 7 bases and J by 3 bases, with 15 bases between the two germline ends. The CDR3 is 14 amino acids. CDR1 and CDR2 (germline): SEHNR, FQNEAQ (reference sequence). DNA of the CDR3: TGTGCCAGCACCCTGGGGGGGCGGGACACTGAAGCTTTCTTT. Residues: CASTLGGRDTEAFF.

As for this clonotype: A much larger clone differs from this one at a single base, so this may be a read error. The chain uses TRBV6-9 and TRBJ1-1; 7 positions agree with TRBD1. The germline V gene encodes CDR1 MNHGY and CDR2 SVAAGI. V lost 3 bases and J lost 1; bases outside the gene matches: 5. The CDR3 has 15 residues. The CDR3 loop reads CASSYARTGNTEAFF. CDR3 nucleotide sequence: TGTGCCAGCAGTTACGCGAGGACAGGGAACACTGAAGCTTTCTTT.

This sequence joins TRBV19 and TRBJ2-7; the match to TRBD2 covers 14 bases. The CDR3 has 16 amino acids. Germline trimming cut 4 bases from V and 5 bases from J; bases unmatched to any gene: 7. Germline V CDR1 and CDR2: LNHDA, SQIVND (reference sequence). In DNA form, the CDR3 reads TGTGCCAGTAGTAGAACCGGGACTAGCGGGAGCCACGAGCAGTACTTC. Protein: CASSRTGTSGSHEQYF.

This clonotype was detected only a few times. The CDR3 DNA follows: TGTGCCAGCAGTGAGGGACAGGAGATCAACACTGAAGCTTTCTTT. This encodes CASSEGQEINTEAFF. V gene TRBV2 combines with J gene TRBJ1-1; the match to TRBD1 covers 8 bases. With 3 bases clipped from V and 2 bases from J, the junction kept 5 bases outside the gene matches. Germline CDR1 and CDR2: SNHLY and FYNNEI. This CDR3 contains 15 residues.

This clonotype was seen ten or more times. V gene TRBV12-3 or TRBV12-4 combines with J gene TRBJ2-7; D not certain. V was trimmed by 6 bases and J by 2 bases, leaving 17 bases between them. CDR3 length equals 15 residues. As DNA, the CDR3 is TGTGCCAGCAGACCGAAGGACGGAGCCGCCTACGAGCAGTACTTC. Protein sequence: CASRPKDGAAYEQYF.

The chain uses TRBV5-1 and TRBJ1-4; D gene ambiguous. The CDR3 covers 16 residues. Trimming took off 0 bases at V and 0 bases at J, with 9 bases between the two ends. CDR1 SGHRS and CDR2 YFSETQ come from the germline V gene. The chain's CDR3 is CASSLGQWATNEKLFF. CDR3 bases: TGCGCCAGCAGCTTGGGACAATGGGCAACTAATGAAAAACTGTTTTTT.

The V call is TRBV24-1, the J call TRBJ2-1; D is uncertain. Per germline, CDR1 KGHDR and CDR2 SFDVKD. The length of the CDR3 is 12 residues. The germline V and J ends were trimmed by 3 bases and 4 bases, with 3 bases remaining between them. DNA for the CDR3: TGTGCCACCAGTGATATGTACAATGAGCAGTTCTTC. This translates into CATSDMYNEQFF.

Many counts were recorded for this clonotype. The chain has TRBV6-9 and TRBJ1-6; tentative D call: TRBD1 (6 bases). CDR1 MNHGY and CDR2 SVAAGI come from the germline V gene. The CDR3 loop spans 15 amino acids. Trimming shortened V by 3 bases and J by 5 bases, and 11 bases separated the two germline ends. Here the CDR3 reads CASSYNRADNSPLHF. The CDR3 DNA sequence: TGTGCCAGCAGTTACAACAGGGCAGATAATTCACCCCTCCACTTT.